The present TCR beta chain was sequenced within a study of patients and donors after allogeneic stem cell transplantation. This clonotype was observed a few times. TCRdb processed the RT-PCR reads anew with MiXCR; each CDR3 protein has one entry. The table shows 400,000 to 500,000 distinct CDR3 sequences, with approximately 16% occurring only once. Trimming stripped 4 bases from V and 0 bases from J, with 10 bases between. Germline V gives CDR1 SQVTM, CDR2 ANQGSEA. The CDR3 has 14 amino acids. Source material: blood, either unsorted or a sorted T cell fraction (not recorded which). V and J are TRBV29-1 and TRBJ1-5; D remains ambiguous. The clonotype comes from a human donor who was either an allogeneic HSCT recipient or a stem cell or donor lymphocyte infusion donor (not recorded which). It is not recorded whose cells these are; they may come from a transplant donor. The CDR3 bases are TGCAGCGTTGCGGAGCAGCATAGCAATCAGCCCCAGCATTTT. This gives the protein CSVAEQHSNQPQHF.